The rows below give T cell receptor beta chains drawn from one sample of a study of T cell changes during pregnancy in multiple sclerosis. The assay was immunoSEQ multiplex PCR, and TCRdb's table has in-frame clones only and misses some. Altogether about 65,000 clones are present, about 92% being singletons, with the ten largest covering roughly 3%. The sequencing here drew on CD8+ T cells from peripheral blood mononuclear cells, taken in the third trimester of pregnancy. The receptors stem from a female donor in good health, enrolled as a control in a pregnancy study. CDR3s leave out the opening cysteine and the closing phenylalanine or tryptophan.

CDR3 protein | V gene
ASSYSENYGYT | TRBV6-5
ASSLLAGGDNEQF | TRBV27
ASSEGQGPSEAF | TRBV6-4
ASSLGTAGFEKLF | TRBV27
ASSQAARGPYTGELF | TRBV4-3
ASSPRGLFTEAF | TRBV5-6
ASSSADRGNTEAF | TRBV5-8
ASSPPDGNPNQPQH | TRBV18
ASSLALGEVEQF | TRBV7-9
ASSLLSGGSAGELF | TRBV5-8
ASSQDWGGSYNEQF | TRBV4-3
ASSQEGSGANVLT | TRBV4-2
ASSLRTGLNTGELF | TRBV4-1
ASSYRGSDTQY | TRBV6-5
ASSYTDTQY | TRBV5-4
ASSLGGTETYNEQF | TRBV27
ASEDGYT | TRBV9
SVRTPNTGELF | TRBV29-1
ASSADRGAF | TRBV2
ASSPLGSSNSGANVLT | TRBV4-2
ASKSRSYYGYT | TRBV19
AWNPGQGDEQY | TRBV30
ASSVASGRGAYNEQF | TRBV9
ASRREGTMGYT | TRBV7-9
ASSWRTGLSGANVLT | TRBV9
ASSSETGAGYGYT | TRBV5-8
ASSKGASGVTGYEQF | TRBV7-3
ASSQGLAGYEQY | TRBV4-1
ASSLLRGTTNEKLF | TRBV13
ASSDQPTGTQGYT | TRBV2
ASSLDGGQQETQY | TRBV5-6
AWSVPSARAGGNNEQF | TRBV30
ASSFETAYNEQF | TRBV7-9
ASSLGQTSTDTQY | TRBV5-5
ASRGKERGQYEQY | TRBV6-1
ASSEAAGTVVSETQY | TRBV6-1
ASSPQGGGGYT | TRBV7-2
ASGTEMNTEAF | TRBV7-8
ATSRAGTDSTGELF | TRBV15
ASSTGTNSPLH | TRBV25-1
ASSPLTGTGEQY | TRBV2
ASSPGQYNEQF | TRBV7-6
ASSLGTGGNSPLH | TRBV5-4
ASSVAAGEGVETQY | TRBV9
ASSAGQGARETQY | TRBV19
ASSQAAGTGSTYEQY | TRBV4-1
AIPSGGTEAF | TRBV7-2
ASSPSGTDGYT | TRBV19
ASSPGVEQY | TRBV6-5
ASSLGQVNQPQH | TRBV7-2